These 20 T cell receptor beta chains were sequenced from one sample in a study of beta chain features in type 1 diabetes. The isolated RNA, all of it, was reverse transcribed, so expressed TCRB transcripts were what got sequenced. Method: immunoSEQ multiplex PCR; TCRdb's copy keeps in-frame clones and lacks some. Of 330,000 or so clones listed, less than 15% are singletons. Input material: central memory CD4+ T cells from blood. These receptors originate from a man aged 30 to 45 in good health.

This clone was recorded a few times. The V call is TRBV30, the J call TRBJ2-3, with D tentatively TRBD1 (6 bases). Trimming removed 0 bases from V and 6 bases from J, with 10 bases in between. CDR1 and CDR2 from the germline V gene are GTSNPN and SVGIG (reference sequence). This CDR3 contains 13 residues. The CDR3 here is CAWSVRGRDTQYF. As DNA, the CDR3 is TGTGCCTGGAGTGTCAGGGGTCGGGATACGCAGTATTTT. Complete variable domain (other parts from reference TRBV30 and TRBJ2-3): SQTIHQWPATLVQPVGSPLSLECTVEGTSNPNLYWYRQAAGRGLQLLFYSVGIGQISSEVPQNLSASRPQDRQFILSSKKLLLSDSGFYLCAWSVRGRDTQYFGPGTRLTVL.

This clone has more than one count but fewer than ten. The chain carries TRBV5-4 and TRBJ2-3; D tentatively fits TRBD1 or TRBD2 (6 bases each). The CDR3 covers 15 residues. Germline-derived CDR1 and CDR2 are SGHNT and YYREEE (reference sequence). V was cut by 5 bases and J by 0 bases, with 13 bases left in between. The CDR3 loop reads CASSGGQGSTDTQYF. Here the CDR3 DNA reads TGTGCCAGCAGTGGGGGGCAGGGAAGCACAGATACGCAGTATTTT.

This clone was found a few times. The V call is TRBV5-4, the J call TRBJ2-6, with D hard to call. Germline V gives CDR1 SGHNT, CDR2 YYREEE (reference sequence). Trimming took off 0 bases at V and 0 bases at J, with 7 bases between the two ends. The CDR3 totals 16 residues. The CDR3 loop is CASSLAMDSGANVLTF. CDR3 bases: TGTGCCAGCAGCTTGGCGATGGACTCTGGGGCCAACGTCCTGACTTTC.

This clone has only a few counts. CDR3 bases: TGTGCCAGCAGCTTTACCGGGAGCGTCGACAATGAGCAGTTCTTC. Translation: CASSFTGSVDNEQFF. The J gene is TRBJ2-1, the V gene TRBV7-2; maybe TRBD2 (6 bases). This CDR3 is built from 15 residues. With 3 bases removed from V and 5 bases from J, the gap between germline ends came to 14 bases. Germline CDR1 SGHTA, CDR2 FQGNSA.

The V and J genes are TRBV10-3 and TRBJ1-5, with 10 bases fitting TRBD1. Germline V gene data show CDR1 as ENHRY and CDR2 as SYGVKD. CDR3 size: 13 residues. V dropped 10 bases and J dropped 4; count of bases not matched to a gene: 4. The chain's CDR3 is CATGTGENQPQHF. DNA for the CDR3: TGTGCCACCGGGACAGGGGAAAATCAGCCCCAGCATTTT.

This chain joins TRBV6-1 and TRBJ1-5; no definite D call. The CDR3 covers 12 residues. Trimming pared 6 bases from V and 5 bases from J, leaving 8 bases between. Looked up from germline, CDR1 is MNHNS and CDR2 is SASEGT. The CDR3 reads CASSRVDQPQHF. The CDR3 DNA sequence: TGTGCCAGCAGCCGGGTGGATCAGCCCCAGCATTTT.

V usage is TRBV9 and J usage is TRBJ1-2; TRBD1 matches 7 bases. CDR1 is SGDLS, CDR2 YYNGEE, per germline. The J segment lost 7 bases and the V segment lost 4 bases, leaving 10 bases of the junction unmatched. The CDR3 covers 14 residues. This CDR3 is CASSPTPTGPGYTF. The CDR3 DNA reads as TGTGCCAGCAGCCCTACTCCGACAGGGCCTGGCTACACCTTC.

This clone has a handful of counts. The chain recombines TRBV5-1 with TRBJ2-7; no reliable D call. Trimming shortened V by 0 bases and J by 3 bases, and 13 bases separated the two germline ends. The CDR3 contains 15 residues. In germline, CDR1 is SGHRS, CDR2 YFSETQ. This chain's CDR3 is CASSLGSLQSYEQYF. As DNA, the CDR3 is TGCGCCAGCAGCTTGGGTAGCCTACAAAGCTACGAGCAGTACTTC. Together with reference TRBV5-1 and TRBJ2-7, the CDR3 gives the full variable domain: KAGVTQTPRYLIKTRGQQVTLSCSPISGHRSVSWYQQTPGQGLQFLFEYFSETQRNKGNFPGRFSGRQFSNSRSEMNVSTLELGDSALYLCASSLGSLQSYEQYFGPGTRLTVT.

This sequence joins TRBV19 and TRBJ2-3; D call uncertain. The CDR3 runs 11 residues. Germline CDR1 and CDR2: LNHDA and SQIVND (reference sequence). Trimming shortened V by 4 bases and J by 9 bases, and 8 bases separated the two germline ends. The CDR3 DNA reads TGTGCCAGTAGTAGCGGTTACACGCAGTATTTT. This translates into CASSSGYTQYF.

There are a few counts of this clone. The chain joins TRBV10-3 to TRBJ2-3; D may correspond to TRBD1 or TRBD2 (5 bases each). Germline V gives CDR1 ENHRY, CDR2 SYGVKD. The CDR3 is made up of 14 amino acids. V was clipped by 4 bases and J by 6 bases, with 14 bases between them. As DNA, the CDR3 is TGTGCCATCAGTGGGGGCGGGCTAGCTGATACGCAGTATTTT. Protein: CAISGGGLADTQYF.

The CDR3 loop is CASSLTSGREYNEQFF. CDR3 DNA: TGTGCCAGCAGCTTAACTAGCGGGAGGGAATACAATGAGCAGTTCTTC. The chain combines TRBV7-3 with TRBJ2-1; 11 bases are a match to TRBD2. Trimming took 0 bases from V and 4 from J; bases not matched to a gene: 2. CDR3 size: 16 residues. Germline V gene lookup returns CDR1 SGHTA and CDR2 FQGTGA.

This clone was observed a single time. V is TRBV7-2 and J is TRBJ2-1; no firm D call. The CDR3 totals 12 residues. V shed 8 bases and J shed 9 bases, with 14 bases lying between them. CDR1 and CDR2 from the germline V gene are SGHTA and FQGNSA. The DNA of the CDR3 is TGTGCCAGCCAATTCGAACAAGGTGAGCAGTTCTTC. This codes for CASQFEQGEQFF.

This clone was counted between two and nine times. The rearrangement uses TRBV15 and TRBJ2-6; D may be TRBD2 (5 bases). This CDR3 region has 15 residues. Trimming shortened V by 1 base and J by 5 bases, and 9 bases separated the two germline ends. Germline lookup yields CDR1 LNHNV and CDR2 YYDKDF (reference sequence). The CDR3 coding sequence is TGTGCCACCAGCAGAGGAGGGAGCTGGGCCAACGTCCTGACTTTC. Translated: CATSRGGSWANVLTF.

This clone was seen only a few times. This chain joins TRBV4-1 and TRBJ2-7; D call uncertain. Trimming removed 2 bases from V and 0 bases from J, with 11 bases in between. The length of the CDR3 is 15 residues. CDR1 MGHRA and CDR2 YSYEKL come from the germline V gene. CDR3 in amino acids: CASSQNTVSSYEQYF. CDR3 sequence (DNA): TGCGCCAGCAGCCAAAATACCGTCTCCTCCTACGAGCAGTACTTC.

This chain connects TRBV13 to TRBJ2-1, with 7 bases lining up with TRBD2. V lost 4 bases, J lost 8 bases, and 14 bases stayed unmatched. Germline loops: CDR1 PRHDT, CDR2 FYEKMQ (reference sequence). The length of the CDR3 is 16 residues. CDR3 amino acids: CASSSSLGTKVDEQFF. DNA for the CDR3: TGTGCCAGCAGCTCAAGCCTCGGGACTAAAGTCGATGAGCAGTTCTTC.

This chain connects TRBV27 to TRBJ2-3; no clear D. Per germline, CDR1 MNHEY and CDR2 SMNVEV (reference sequence). V was trimmed by 7 bases and J by 4 bases, leaving 21 bases between them. There are 16 residues in the CDR3. The CDR3 sequence is CASTETRSRFSDTQYF. CDR3 DNA sequence: TGTGCCAGCACTGAAACCAGATCAAGGTTCTCAGATACGCAGTATTTT.

The chain is built from TRBV6-6 and TRBJ2-5; no reliable D call. The CDR3 is 16 amino acids. Germline loops: CDR1 MNHNY, CDR2 SVGAGI (reference sequence). The ends were cut back, 0 bases at V and 0 bases at J, with 11 bases in the middle. CDR3 nucleotide sequence: TGTGCCAGCAGTTACTCGGTTCTGGGGTACCAAGAGACCCAGTACTTC. Amino acid sequence: CASSYSVLGYQETQYF.

This clone occurred a few times. V usage is TRBV6-6 and J usage is TRBJ2-3, with D hard to call. V was cut by 6 bases and J by 0 bases, with 10 bases left in between. The CDR3 consists of 14 residues. Germline loops: CDR1 MNHNY, CDR2 SVGAGI (reference sequence). The CDR3 is CASRPSASTDTQYF. In DNA form, the CDR3 reads TGTGCCAGCAGACCTTCGGCTAGCACAGATACGCAGTATTTT.

In its sample, this clone was seen a few times. As DNA, the CDR3 is TGTGCCAGCAGCCAAGTAGGGCAGATTGTCCCTGAGCAGTTCTTC. Amino acid sequence: CASSQVGQIVPEQFF. The chain uses TRBV4-2 and TRBJ2-1; D is ambiguous. Looked up from germline, CDR1 is LGHNA and CDR2 is YNFKEQ. The CDR3 is 15 amino acids. With 1 base removed from V and 9 bases from J, the gap between germline ends came to 16 bases.

In its sample, this clone was seen a few times. The chain couples TRBV9 to TRBJ2-5, with D uncertain. The CDR3 is 13 residues long. The germline CDR1 and CDR2 sequences are SGDLS and YYNGEE. Trimming took off 4 bases at V and 5 bases at J, with 12 bases between the two ends. The CDR3 DNA reads TGTGCCAGCAGCCAAAATACCTGGGAGACCCAGTACTTC. Its protein is CASSQNTWETQYF. The whole variable domain, filled in from reference TRBV9 and TRBJ2-5, reads DSGVTQTPKHLITATGQRVTLRCSPRSGDLSVYWYQQSLDQGLQFLIQYYNGEERAKGNILERFSAQQFPDLHSELNLSSLELGDSALYFCASSQNTWETQYFGPGTRLLVL.